One and the same sample provided the 26 T cell receptor beta chains below, sequenced in a study of control samples from healthy donors and cancer patients. Data came from immunoSEQ multiplex PCR; TCRdb stores just in-frame clones and leaves some out. The repertoire has about 70,000 clones, roughly 84% of them found once; the top ten carry 2.9%. What was sequenced was PBMCs. These receptors were collected from a woman aged 45-59 years with lung cancer.

The chain carries TRBV11-2 and TRBJ1-2; no clear D gene. V lost 4 bases, J lost 5 bases, and 11 bases lay in between. The CDR3 has 13 residues. The V gene's germline CDR1 is SGHAT and CDR2 FQNNGV. The CDR3 bases are TGTGCCAGCAGCTCTAGCCGGGGATATGGCTACACCTTC. Translation gives CASSSSRGYGYTF.

This chain joins TRBV29-1 and TRBJ2-2, with 11 bases that match TRBD1. Germline V CDR1 and CDR2: SQVTM, ANQGSEA. There are 13 residues in the CDR3. The J segment lost 3 bases and the V segment lost 7 bases, leaving 1 base of the junction unmatched. The CDR3 coding sequence is TGCAGCGCGGGACAGGGGGACACCGGGGAGCTGTTTTTT. Translated: CSAGQGDTGELFF.

The chain is built from TRBV28 and TRBJ1-2; TRBD1 is a possible D gene (6 bases). The germline V and J ends were trimmed by 2 bases and 4 bases, with 11 bases remaining between them. The CDR3 totals 14 residues. CDR1 is MDHEN, CDR2 SYDVKM, per germline. The CDR3 protein is CASSLPGQLYGYTF. DNA of the CDR3: TGTGCCAGCAGTTTACCGGGACAACTCTATGGCTACACCTTC.

The chain employs TRBV27 and TRBJ1-1, with D hard to call. V lost 5 bases to trimming and J lost 4 bases, with 11 bases between them. Looked up from germline, CDR1 is MNHEY and CDR2 is SMNVEV (reference sequence). The CDR3 runs to 13 residues. The CDR3 DNA follows: TGTGCCAGCAGTACGGGTAGGAGCACTGAAGCTTTCTTT. Protein: CASSTGRSTEAFF.

The chain combines TRBV11-3 with TRBJ1-1; D is possibly TRBD1 (6 bases). V lost 0 bases to trimming and J lost 2 bases, with 22 bases between them. This CDR3 region has 19 residues. From germline, CDR1 is SGHNT and CDR2 YENEEA. The CDR3 here is CASSLEGRRYEGGNTEAFF. The CDR3, as DNA: TGTGCCAGCAGCTTAGAAGGTCGTCGTTATGAGGGGGGTAACACTGAAGCTTTCTTT.

The CDR3 nucleotides are TGCAGTGCTAGAAGCGAATACGAGCAGTACTTC. Translation gives CSARSEYEQYF. The chain is built from TRBV20-1 and TRBJ2-7; no clear D. This CDR3 has 11 residues. V was shortened by 2 bases and J by 4 bases, with 6 bases between the two germline ends. Looked up from germline, CDR1 is DFQATT and CDR2 is SNEGSKA (reference sequence).

The CDR3 DNA reads TGTGCCAGCAGCTTAGGATTGGCTAGCGGTTACAATGAGCAGTTCTTC. Its translation is CASSLGLASGYNEQFF. The rearrangement uses TRBV11-3 and TRBJ2-1; 7 bases align to TRBD2. V was pared by 1 base and J by 4 bases, with 7 bases of the junction left unmatched. CDR1 is SGHNT, CDR2 YENEEA, per germline. The CDR3 length is 16 residues.

The rearrangement links TRBV6-5 to TRBJ1-2; tentatively, D is TRBD1 (6 bases). Trimming removed 2 bases from V and 4 bases from J, with 8 bases in between. The germline gives CDR1 MNHEY, CDR2 SVGAGI. The CDR3 consists of 13 residues. CDR3 region: CASSYRGGYGYTF. CDR3 nucleotide sequence: TGTGCCAGCAGTTACAGGGGGGGCTATGGCTACACCTTC.

This clone was seen only once. The rearrangement joins TRBV5-5 to TRBJ1-5, with a weak D call TRBD1 (5 bases). CDR3 length equals 16 residues. Germline V gene data show CDR1 as SGHKS and CDR2 as YYEKEE (reference sequence). V lost 0 bases and J lost 2, with 12 bases in between. CDR3 residues: CASSLVPGLGNQPQHF. CDR3 sequence (DNA): TGTGCCAGCAGCTTGGTGCCAGGGCTTGGCAATCAGCCCCAGCATTTT.

The chain recombines TRBV7-8 with TRBJ1-2; a weak D match, TRBD1 (5 bases). Looked up from germline, CDR1 is SGHVS and CDR2 is FQNEAQ. Trimming shortened V by 2 bases and J by 7 bases, and 17 bases separated the two germline ends. This CDR3 is built from 15 residues. For the CDR3, the DNA is TGTGCCAGCAGCTTAACGCCTAGCCAGGGATCTGGCTACACCTTC. Translating gives CASSLTPSQGSGYTF.

The chain combines TRBV6-1 with TRBJ2-3, with 9 bases that match TRBD2. This CDR3 region has 16 residues. Germline-derived CDR1 and CDR2 are MNHNS and SASEGT. Trimming removed 0 bases from V and 2 bases from J; junction bases left unmatched: 3. The CDR3 coding sequence is TGTGCCAGCAGTGAAGCGCTAGCGGGGCACACAGATACGCAGTATTTT. It encodes CASSEALAGHTDTQYF.

The V call is TRBV9, the J call TRBJ2-3; TRBD2 aligns across 8 bases. The CDR3 is made up of 16 amino acids. CDR1 and CDR2 (germline): SGDLS, YYNGEE. The junction had 3 bases not matched to a gene; V was cut back by 0 bases and J by 0 bases. The CDR3 bases are TGTGCCAGCAGCGTAGCAGCGGGGGAAAGCACAGATACGCAGTATTTT. Its translation is CASSVAAGESTDTQYF.

The chain recombines TRBV6-4 with TRBJ1-2; D unresolved. The CDR3 sequence is 12 residues long. In germline, CDR1 is MRHNA, CDR2 SNTAGT. V was pared by 6 bases and J by 8 bases, with 13 bases between. CDR3 protein: CASRKGGVGYTF. In DNA form, the CDR3 reads TGTGCCAGCAGGAAGGGTGGCGTGGGCTACACCTTC.

CDR3 sequence (DNA): TGTGCCAGCAGTTTTGACGGGATAAATCAGCCCCAGCATTTT. This gives the protein CASSFDGINQPQHF. The chain uses TRBV28 and TRBJ1-5, with D unresolved. This CDR3 region has 14 residues. V was trimmed by 3 bases and J by 4 bases, leaving 10 bases between them. CDR1 and CDR2 (germline): MDHEN, SYDVKM.

The sample holds a few counts of this clone. V gene TRBV29-1 combines with J gene TRBJ2-7, with TRBD1 matching over 9 bases. With V trimmed by 7 bases and J by 2 bases, 3 bases remained unmatched. The CDR3 has 12 residues. Germline CDR1 SQVTM, CDR2 ANQGSEA. This CDR3 reads CSGGTGTYEQYF. The CDR3, as DNA: TGCAGCGGGGGGACAGGGACCTACGAGCAGTACTTC.

Relative to its sample, this clone is medium-sized. The chain employs TRBV7-9 and TRBJ1-3; the D is unclear. The CDR3 has 16 residues. Trimming took 7 bases from V and 0 from J, leaving 16 bases between them. Germline assignment: CDR1 SEHNR and CDR2 FQNEAQ (reference sequence). In nucleotides, the CDR3 is TGTGCCAGCACCGTTAAAACTCGAGACTCTGGAAACACCATATATTTT. Its protein is CASTVKTRDSGNTIYF.

This clone was seen only a few times. This chain connects TRBV6-5 to TRBJ1-1; possible D gene TRBD1, 6 bases. This CDR3 is built from 14 residues. In germline, CDR1 is MNHEY, CDR2 SVGAGI. V was clipped by 2 bases and J by 2 bases, with 9 bases between them. The CDR3 reads CASSYLGTNTEAFF. CDR3 coding DNA: TGTGCCAGCAGTTACCTCGGGACAAACACTGAAGCTTTCTTT.

This clone was found a few times. This chain connects TRBV18 to TRBJ2-5, with D maybe TRBD1 (5 bases). Trimming shortened V by 2 bases and J by 4 bases, and 11 bases separated the two germline ends. From germline, CDR1 is KGHSH and CDR2 LQKENI. This CDR3 has 14 amino acids. CDR3 sequence reads: CASSPTDRGETQYF. As DNA, the CDR3 is TGTGCCAGCTCACCAACCGACAGAGGAGAGACCCAGTACTTC.

This chain uses TRBV7-2 with TRBJ2-5, with 10 positions matching TRBD2. From germline, CDR1 is SGHTA and CDR2 FQGNSA. V trimming: 5 bases; J trimming: 7 bases; junction bases outside the gene matches: 7. The CDR3 runs 14 residues. The CDR3 protein is CASSIGTSAGTQYF. The CDR3 bases are TGTGCCAGCAGCATCGGGACTAGCGCGGGGACCCAGTACTTC.

The genes are TRBV5-1 and TRBJ2-7, with 12 bases lining up with TRBD2. The CDR3 contains 16 residues. CDR1 and CDR2 (germline): SGHRS, YFSETQ. Trimming removed 5 bases from V and 4 bases from J; junction bases left unmatched: 10. The CDR3: CASSTGTSGSAYEQYF. CDR3 sequence (DNA): TGCGCCAGCAGTACTGGGACTAGCGGGTCCGCGTACGAGCAGTACTTC.

This sequence joins TRBV5-6 and TRBJ2-5; TRBD1 matches 10 bases. The CDR3 length is 15 residues. The junction had 5 bases not matched to a gene; V was cut back by 1 base and J by 5 bases. The V gene's germline CDR1 is SGHDT and CDR2 YYEEEE. In DNA, the CDR3 is TGTGCCAGCAGCTTGTGGACAGGGGGTCGGGAGACCCAGTACTTC. This codes for CASSLWTGGRETQYF.

The gene calls are TRBV5-6 and TRBJ1-2; tentatively, D is TRBD1 (5 bases). In germline, CDR1 is SGHDT, CDR2 YYEEEE. The CDR3 covers 14 residues. The V gene lost 4 bases and the J gene lost 2 bases, with 12 bases spanning the gap. The CDR3 nucleotides are TGTGCCAGCAGCGATTACGACAGAAACTATGGCTACACCTTC. Its protein is CASSDYDRNYGYTF.

The V gene is TRBV18, the J gene TRBJ1-6, with TRBD1 matching 10 bases. Germline CDR1 reads KGHSH; CDR2 reads LQKENI. The length of the CDR3 is 17 residues. The J segment lost 1 base and the V segment lost 0 bases, leaving 0 bases of the junction unmatched. The DNA of the CDR3 is TGTGCCAGCTCACCACCGGGACAGGGGTCCTATAATTCACCCCTCCACTTT. Amino acids: CASSPPGQGSYNSPLHF.

DNA for the CDR3: TGTGCCAGCAGCCAAGTCAGACCCGCCGACACCGGGGAGCTGTTTTTT. Its translation: CASSQVRPADTGELFF. The chain carries TRBV7-9 and TRBJ2-2, with D unclear. V dropped 5 bases and J dropped 3 bases, with 16 bases sitting between them. This CDR3 is built from 16 residues. Germline V gene sequence: CDR1 SEHNR, CDR2 FQNEAQ (reference sequence).

The V call is TRBV7-8, the J call TRBJ1-1; no clear D. Trimming removed 4 bases at V and 6 bases at J, with 12 bases between. Germline V gives CDR1 SGHVS, CDR2 FQNEAQ. CDR3 length: 13 residues. In DNA form, the CDR3 reads TGTGCCAGCAGCTGGGATTACAGTGCTGAAGCTTTCTTT. Its translation: CASSWDYSAEAFF.

The J gene is TRBJ2-1, the V gene TRBV30; D unresolved. Trimming left V 8 bases short and J 4 bases short, with 9 bases between. The CDR3 totals 11 residues. Germline CDR1 is GTSNPN and CDR2 is SVGIG (reference sequence). The CDR3 sequence is CAGEDYNEQFF. The CDR3 DNA is TGTGCCGGCGAAGATTACAATGAGCAGTTCTTC.